The T cell receptor beta chain under discussion was sequenced for a study of T cells in Graves' hyperthyroidism and ophthalmopathy. This clonotype was picked up many times. CDR3 length: 13 amino acids. Germline assignment: CDR1 MNHEY and CDR2 SVGEGT. The trim removed 8 bases at V and 4 bases at J, leaving 8 bases unmatched. The CDR3 regions of TCR beta were amplified from RNA transcripts. TCR CDR3 underwent first-round RT-PCR with the HTBI primer set. TCRdb called the multiplex PCR reads again in MiXCR, with one record for every CDR3 protein. The data show 490,000 or so distinct CDR3 sequences, around 16% seen once.

The clonotype originates from a woman younger than 45 with Graves' ophthalmopathy. Sequencing was done on a sample of blood. The chain is built from TRBV6-2 or TRBV6-3 and TRBJ2-7, with 7 nucleotides matching TRBD1. The CDR3 sequence: CASGKGQTYEQYF. Written as DNA, the CDR3 is TGTGCCAGCGGAAAGGGACAGACTTACGAGCAGTACTTC.